One and the same sample provided the 25 T cell receptor beta chains below, sequenced in a study of shared clonotypes between healthy human individuals. The table came from immunoSEQ multiplex PCR; TCRdb's copy has only in-frame clones and leaves some out. This sample has about 2.3 million clones, with 85% to 95% found just once. The sample was naive CD4+ T cells from PBMCs. Subset here: CD45RA+ positively selected. Source of these receptors: a man aged 18-30 years in good health. Some clones in this sample may be carry-over from other donors' samples.

V gene TRBV11-2 combines with J gene TRBJ2-3; 9 bases agree with TRBD2. The junction had 10 bases not matched to a gene; V was cut back by 1 base and J by 5 bases. CDR3 length equals 17 residues. Per germline, CDR1 SGHAT and CDR2 FQNNGV. The DNA for the CDR3 is TGTGCCAGCAGCTTAGGTCCTGCGGGAGGGATCTTAGATACGCAGTATTTT. It translates to CASSLGPAGGILDTQYF.

The chain combines TRBV10-1 with TRBJ2-5; D call uncertain. Trimming left V 3 bases short and J 0 bases short, with 5 bases between. The CDR3 totals 13 residues. Germline-derived CDR1 and CDR2 are WNHNN and SYGVQD (reference sequence). As DNA, the CDR3 is TGCGCCAGCAGTGATGGCCACCAAGAGACCCAGTACTTC. Residues: CASSDGHQETQYF.

J is TRBJ2-7 and V is TRBV5-4; D unresolved. This CDR3 spans 11 amino acids. Germline V CDR1 and CDR2: SGHNT, YYREEE (reference sequence). Trimming took 4 bases from V and 3 from J, leaving 5 bases between them. CDR3 in DNA: TGTGCCAGCAGCAACAACTACGAGCAGTACTTC. Translating it yields CASSNNYEQYF.

The V gene is TRBV6-4, the J gene TRBJ2-3; 9 nucleotides agree with TRBD2. V shed 4 bases and J 2 bases; nucleotides not matched to a gene: 4. The V gene's germline CDR1 is MRHNA and CDR2 SNTAGT. The CDR3 runs 15 residues. The CDR3 bases are TGTGCCAGCAGTGCGAGCGGGAGGTTCACAGATACGCAGTATTTT. Its protein product is CASSASGRFTDTQYF.

The rearrangement joins TRBV9 to TRBJ2-5, with 12 bases identical to TRBD2. From germline, CDR1 is SGDLS and CDR2 YYNGEE. The CDR3 sequence is 14 residues long. Trimming at V came to 3 bases and at J to 4 bases, leaving 1 base not matched to a gene. DNA of the CDR3: TGTGCCAGCAGCGGGGGACTAGCGGGAGAGACCCAGTACTTC. Protein sequence: CASSGGLAGETQYF.

As to this clone: Other DNA sequences from this sample encode an identical CDR3 as well. The chain links TRBV5-4 to TRBJ1-1; D is unresolved. Germline values: CDR1 SGHNT, CDR2 YYREEE (reference sequence). The V end was cut by 0 bases, the J end by 1 base, with 7 bases between. The CDR3 is made up of 14 amino acids. Here the CDR3 reads CASSLGAGNTEAFF. The CDR3 DNA is TGTGCCAGCAGCTTGGGGGCCGGGAACACTGAAGCTTTCTTT.

The CDR3 DNA is TGTGCCAGCAGTTCCCAACCGGGTCCTAAAGAGTTCTTC. It is translated as CASSSQPGPKEFF. V usage is TRBV28 and J usage is TRBJ2-1, with unresolved D. In germline, CDR1 is MDHEN, CDR2 SYDVKM. Trimming left V 4 bases short and J 14 bases short, with 18 bases between. CDR3 length: 13 amino acids.

The chain uses TRBV5-8 and TRBJ2-5; a weak D match, TRBD1 (6 bases). This CDR3 has 17 amino acids. Germline CDR1 is SGHTS and CDR2 is YDEGEE. The germline V and J ends were trimmed by 3 bases and 2 bases, with 20 bases remaining between them. In DNA, the CDR3 is TGTGCCAGCAGCTCGGGTCTTGGGGGCGCAGGTCAAGAGACCCAGTACTTC. Translated, it gives CASSSGLGGAGQETQYF.

The genes are TRBV28 and TRBJ1-4; 8 positions match TRBD1. V gave up 3 bases and J gave up 5 bases; unmatched junction bases: 8. In germline, CDR1 is MDHEN, CDR2 SYDVKM. The CDR3 loop spans 16 amino acids. The CDR3 DNA reads TGTGCCAGCAGTTTTGGTGGACAGGGTCAGAATGAAAAACTGTTTTTT. Amino acids: CASSFGGQGQNEKLFF.

The V and J genes are TRBV15 and TRBJ2-7, with 8 bases aligning to TRBD2. The CDR3 runs to 15 residues. CDR1 and CDR2 from the germline V gene are LNHNV and YYDKDF (reference sequence). Trimming took 1 base from V and 0 from J; bases not matched to a gene: 2. The CDR3 sequence is CATSRVAGLSYEQYF. The CDR3 coding sequence is TGTGCCACCAGCAGAGTAGCGGGACTCTCCTACGAGCAGTACTTC.

This clone was found once. A read error is likely, as this CDR3 ends without the conserved phenylalanine or tryptophan. The DNA is left out, because the CDR3 cannot be placed on it with certainty; the CDR3 is given as TCRdb lists it. CDR3 in amino acids: CASRALSSRD. The V call is TRBV6-4, the J call TRBJ1-4; TRBD1, the table's D call, lacks a check against the DNA. Including both end residues, the CDR3 is 10 amino acids long. Looked up from germline, CDR1 is MRHNA and CDR2 is SNTAGT.

The chain joins TRBV11-1 to TRBJ2-7; D perhaps matches TRBD1 (6 bases). Trimming cost V 4 bases and J 2 bases, with 12 bases left between them. There are 14 residues in the CDR3. Germline V gene lookup returns CDR1 SGHAT and CDR2 FQDESV (reference sequence). The CDR3 region has the DNA TGTGCCAGCAGCTCAGACAGGTTAACCTACGAGCAGTACTTC. It specifies CASSSDRLTYEQYF.

The V call is TRBV19, the J call TRBJ2-1, with 8 bases identical to TRBD2. Trimming cost V 6 bases and J 0 bases; bases outside gene matches: 4. Germline assignment: CDR1 LNHDA and CDR2 SQIVND (reference sequence). The CDR3 covers 15 residues. The CDR3 region is CASRASGSSYNEQFF. The CDR3 bases are TGTGCCAGTAGAGCCAGCGGGAGCTCCTACAATGAGCAGTTCTTC.

The V and J genes are TRBV7-9 and TRBJ2-1, with D perhaps TRBD2 (5 bases). Germline CDR1 is SEHNR and CDR2 is FQNEAQ (reference sequence). Trimming shortened V by 3 bases and J by 6 bases, and 12 bases separated the two germline ends. The CDR3 is made up of 14 amino acids. The CDR3 region is CASSFRDEGNEQFF. For the CDR3, the DNA is TGTGCCAGCAGCTTCCGGGATGAGGGCAATGAGCAGTTCTTC.

The table lists this clone with a few counts. CDR3 DNA: TGTGCCAGCAGCTCTACACGGAACTATGGCTACACCTTC. It codes for CASSSTRNYGYTF. J is TRBJ1-2 and V is TRBV11-2; D uncertain. The CDR3 covers 13 residues. From germline, CDR1 is SGHAT and CDR2 FQNNGV. V was pared by 4 bases and J by 2 bases, with 8 bases between. The entire variable domain, with the rest obtained from reference TRBV11-2 and TRBJ1-2, is as follows: EAGVAQSPRYKIIEKRQSVAFWCNPISGHATLYWYQQILGQGPKLLIQFQNNGVVDDSQLPKDRFSAERLKGVDSTLKIQPAKLEDSAVYLCASSSTRNYGYTFGSGTRLTVV.

CDR3 nucleotides: TGTGCCAGCTCGGAGGGGTCGGGGGTTGAGACCCAGTACTTC. Its translation: CASSEGSGVETQYF. The chain couples TRBV18 to TRBJ2-5, with D tentatively TRBD2 (6 bases). There are 14 residues in the CDR3. The ends were cut back, 6 bases at V and 5 bases at J, with 16 bases in the middle. Germline CDR1 reads KGHSH; CDR2 reads LQKENI.

The chain couples TRBV28 to TRBJ2-5, with 7 nucleotides matching TRBD1. J gave up 1 base and V 4 bases, and 12 bases lay outside the gene matches. Looked up from germline, CDR1 is MDHEN and CDR2 is SYDVKM. The CDR3 runs to 17 residues. The CDR3: CASSCQSDRLFQETQYF. The CDR3 DNA sequence: TGTGCCAGCAGTTGCCAGTCGGACAGGCTATTCCAAGAGACCCAGTACTTC.

This chain joins TRBV28 and TRBJ2-1, with 12 positions matching TRBD2. Trimming took 7 bases from V and 7 from J; bases not matched to a gene: 8. The CDR3 contains 15 residues. Germline V gene lookup returns CDR1 MDHEN and CDR2 SYDVKM. The CDR3 region has the DNA TGTGCCAGCACCACTAGCGGGAGGTTTATGAATGAGCAGTTCTTC. Translating gives CASTTSGRFMNEQFF.

The CDR3 sequence is CASTVGTVQETQYF. The CDR3 DNA is TGCGCCAGCACCGTAGGGACGGTGCAAGAGACCCAGTACTTC. The J gene is TRBJ2-5, the V gene TRBV5-1; D may be TRBD1 or TRBD2 (5 bases each). The V end was cut by 6 bases, the J end by 2 bases, with 14 bases between. CDR3 length: 14 amino acids. CDR1 and CDR2 from the germline V gene are SGHRS and YFSETQ.

The CDR3 nucleotides read TGTGCCAGCAGTTCCTCGACAGGGGTGCCTTTCTTT. Translation: CASSSSTGVPFF. V usage is TRBV28 and J usage is TRBJ1-1, with 8 positions matching TRBD1. Germline lookup yields CDR1 MDHEN and CDR2 SYDVKM. The CDR3 runs to 12 residues. J gave up 12 bases and V 4 bases, and 7 bases lay outside the gene matches.

The V call is TRBV2, the J call TRBJ2-1; D gene unclear. The CDR3 runs to 13 residues. CDR1 and CDR2 (germline): SNHLY, FYNNEI. V lost 1 base, J lost 6 bases, and 7 bases lay in between. For the CDR3, the DNA is TGTGCCAGCAGTGAAGAGACTTTCAATGAGCAGTTCTTC. As protein: CASSEETFNEQFF.

The chain links TRBV7-2 to TRBJ1-5; weak D call: TRBD1 (5 bases). Per germline, CDR1 SGHTA and CDR2 FQGNSA. The length of the CDR3 is 14 residues. With 6 bases removed from V and 7 bases from J, the gap between germline ends came to 16 bases. The CDR3 DNA is TGTGCCAGCAGGGGAGCGGGGCTAACACAGCCCCAGCATTTT. Encoded protein: CASRGAGLTQPQHF.

The chain combines TRBV5-5 with TRBJ2-7; 13 bases align to TRBD2. CDR1 and CDR2 from the germline V gene are SGHKS and YYEKEE (reference sequence). The CDR3 is made up of 17 amino acids. V lost 4 bases to trimming and J lost 2 bases; unmatched junction nucleotides: 9. As DNA, the CDR3 is TGTGCCAGCAGCCTGACCGGGACTAGCGGGGCACCCTACGAGCAGTACTTC. Its protein product is CASSLTGTSGAPYEQYF.

The J gene is TRBJ2-7, the V gene TRBV6-6; tentative D call: TRBD2 (6 bases). The CDR3 is 14 amino acids. Trimming removed 9 bases at V and 0 bases at J, with 15 bases between. Germline CDR1 MNHNY, CDR2 SVGAGI (reference sequence). The CDR3 bases are TGTGCCAGTGCCCGAGGGGACTTCTCCTACGAGCAGTACTTC. Translation: CASARGDFSYEQYF.

The chain is built from TRBV28 and TRBJ2-2; D might be TRBD2 (7 bases). V lost 7 bases to trimming and J lost 4 bases, with 19 bases between them. Germline-derived CDR1 and CDR2 are MDHEN and SYDVKM. There are 16 residues in the CDR3. The CDR3, as DNA: TGTGCCAGCAAGGGGGGGACCGGCGTGGGCACCGGGGAGCTGTTTTTT. This encodes CASKGGTGVGTGELFF.